This TCR beta chain was obtained from a study of response to subunit inactivated influenza vaccine. Trimming removed 5 bases from V and 0 bases from J; junction bases left unmatched: 7. The CDR3 totals 17 residues. Germline V gene lookup returns CDR1 MNHNS and CDR2 SASEGT. Study outcomes and limitations: There was a suggestion from the authors that each seasonal influenza vaccination recruits few new T cells.

TCRdb passed the RT-PCR reads through MiXCR, listing each CDR3 protein once. The repertoire holds fewer than 650,000 distinct CDR3 sequences, with 10% to 15% as singletons. This clonotype turned up a few times. The antigen is not known. This TCR was recovered from a man aged 50 or older who received an inactivated influenza vaccine. The chain joins TRBV6-1 to TRBJ2-4, with 10 bases fitting TRBD1. The input for sequencing was PBMCs from blood, taken about 40 days after vaccination. The CDR3 region has the DNA TGTGCCAGCAGTCCCCTTGGGACAGGGGTAGCCAAAAACATTCAGTACTTC. It yields the protein CASSPLGTGVAKNIQYF.